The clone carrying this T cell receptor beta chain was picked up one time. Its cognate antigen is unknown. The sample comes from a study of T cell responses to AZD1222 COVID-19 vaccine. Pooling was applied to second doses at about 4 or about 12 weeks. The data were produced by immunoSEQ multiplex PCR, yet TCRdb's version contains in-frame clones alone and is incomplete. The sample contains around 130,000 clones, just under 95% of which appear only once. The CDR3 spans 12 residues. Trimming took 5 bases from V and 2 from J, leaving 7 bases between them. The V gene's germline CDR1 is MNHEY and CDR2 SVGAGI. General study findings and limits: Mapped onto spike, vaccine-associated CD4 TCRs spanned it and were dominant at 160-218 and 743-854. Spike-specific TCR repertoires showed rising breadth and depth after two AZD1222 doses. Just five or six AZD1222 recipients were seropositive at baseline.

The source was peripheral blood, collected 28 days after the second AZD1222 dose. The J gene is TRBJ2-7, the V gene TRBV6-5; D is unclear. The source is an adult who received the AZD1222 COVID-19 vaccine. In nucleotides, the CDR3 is TGTGCCAGCAGTCCCCTTACCTACGAGCAGTACTTC. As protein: CASSPLTYEQYF.